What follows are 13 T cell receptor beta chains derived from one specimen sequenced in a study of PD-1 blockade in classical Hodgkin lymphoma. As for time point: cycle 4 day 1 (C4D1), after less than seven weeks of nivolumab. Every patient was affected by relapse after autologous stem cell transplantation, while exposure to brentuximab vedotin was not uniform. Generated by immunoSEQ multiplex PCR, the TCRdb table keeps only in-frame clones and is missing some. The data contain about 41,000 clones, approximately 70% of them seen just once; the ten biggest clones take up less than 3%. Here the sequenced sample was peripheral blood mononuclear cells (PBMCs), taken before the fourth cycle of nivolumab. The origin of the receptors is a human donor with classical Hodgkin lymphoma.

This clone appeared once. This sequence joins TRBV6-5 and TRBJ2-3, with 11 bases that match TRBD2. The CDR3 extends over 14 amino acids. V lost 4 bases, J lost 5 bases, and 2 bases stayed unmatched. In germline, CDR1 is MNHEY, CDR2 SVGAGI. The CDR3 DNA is TGTGCCAGCAGTTTAGCGGGGGGGAAAGATACGCAGTATTTT. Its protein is CASSLAGGKDTQYF.

The CDR3 loop reads CAWSVGGGYTF. CDR3 nucleotide sequence: TGTGCCTGGAGTGTAGGGGGGGGCTACACCTTC. The chain is built from TRBV30 and TRBJ1-2, with TRBD1 as a possible D gene (6 bases). The length of the CDR3 is 11 residues. V was trimmed by 0 bases and J by 8 bases, leaving 7 bases between them. Germline-derived CDR1 and CDR2 are GTSNPN and SVGIG (reference sequence).

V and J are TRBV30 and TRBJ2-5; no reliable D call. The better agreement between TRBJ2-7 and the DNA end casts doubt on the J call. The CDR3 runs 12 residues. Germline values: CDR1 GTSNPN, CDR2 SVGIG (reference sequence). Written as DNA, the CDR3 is TGTGCCTGGCGGAACCGTTCCTACGAGCAGTACTTC. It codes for CAWRNRSYEQYF.

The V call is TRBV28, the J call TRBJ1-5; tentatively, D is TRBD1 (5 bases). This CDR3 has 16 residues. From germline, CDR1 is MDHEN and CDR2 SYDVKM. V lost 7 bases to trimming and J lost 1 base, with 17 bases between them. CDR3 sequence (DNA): TGTGCCAGCACCCCGATATCGGGGCGCAGCAATCAGCCCCAGCATTTT. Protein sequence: CASTPISGRSNQPQHF.

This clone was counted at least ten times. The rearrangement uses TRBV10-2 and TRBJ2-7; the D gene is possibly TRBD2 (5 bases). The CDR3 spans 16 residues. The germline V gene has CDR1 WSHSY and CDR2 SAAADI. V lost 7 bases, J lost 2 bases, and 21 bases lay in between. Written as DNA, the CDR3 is TGCGCCAGCACACCCCCTGAGGCGGGCGACGCCTACGAGCAGTACTTC. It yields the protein CASTPPEAGDAYEQYF.

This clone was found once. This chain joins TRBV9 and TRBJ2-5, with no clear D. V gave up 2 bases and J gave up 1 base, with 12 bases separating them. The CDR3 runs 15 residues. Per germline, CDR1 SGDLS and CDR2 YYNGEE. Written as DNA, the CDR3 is TGTGCCAGCAGCGTTGACTTCATAGGCCAAGAGACCCAGTACTTC. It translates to CASSVDFIGQETQYF.

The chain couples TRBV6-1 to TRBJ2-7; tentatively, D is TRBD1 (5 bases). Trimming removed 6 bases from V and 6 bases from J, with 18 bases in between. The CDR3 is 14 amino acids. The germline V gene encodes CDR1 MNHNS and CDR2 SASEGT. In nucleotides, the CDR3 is TGTGCCAGCAGGGACACTCTTTTCCCTACCGAGCAGTACTTC. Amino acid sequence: CASRDTLFPTEQYF.

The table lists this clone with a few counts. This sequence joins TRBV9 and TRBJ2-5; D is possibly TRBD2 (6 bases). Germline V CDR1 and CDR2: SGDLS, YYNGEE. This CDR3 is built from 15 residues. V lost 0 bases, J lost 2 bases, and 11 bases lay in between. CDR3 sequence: CASSVGEAGQETQYF. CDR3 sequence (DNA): TGTGCCAGCAGCGTAGGGGAGGCGGGGCAAGAGACCCAGTACTTC. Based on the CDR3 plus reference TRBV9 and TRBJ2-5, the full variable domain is DSGVTQTPKHLITATGQRVTLRCSPRSGDLSVYWYQQSLDQGLQFLIQYYNGEERAKGNILERFSAQQFPDLHSELNLSSLELGDSALYFCASSVGEAGQETQYFGPGTRLLVL.

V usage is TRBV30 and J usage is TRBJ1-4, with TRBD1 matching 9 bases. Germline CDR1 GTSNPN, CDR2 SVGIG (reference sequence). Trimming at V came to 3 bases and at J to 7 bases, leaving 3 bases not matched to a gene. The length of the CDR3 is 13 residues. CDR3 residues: CAWRGTGIEKLFF. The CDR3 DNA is TGTGCCTGGAGAGGGACAGGGATTGAAAAACTGTTTTTT.

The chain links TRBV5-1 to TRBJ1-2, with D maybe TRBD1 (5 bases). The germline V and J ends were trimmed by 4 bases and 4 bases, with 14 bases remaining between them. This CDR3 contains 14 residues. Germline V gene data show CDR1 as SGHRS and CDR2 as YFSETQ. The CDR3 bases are TGCGCCAGCAGCCCTATTGGGGGGACCTATGGCTACACCTTC. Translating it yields CASSPIGGTYGYTF.

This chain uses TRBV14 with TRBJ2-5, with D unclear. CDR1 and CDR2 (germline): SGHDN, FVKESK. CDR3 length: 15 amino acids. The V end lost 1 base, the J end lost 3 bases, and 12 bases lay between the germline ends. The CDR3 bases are TGTGCCAGCAGCCAAGTAGTCGGCCTTGAAGAGACCCAGTACTTC. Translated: CASSQVVGLEETQYF.

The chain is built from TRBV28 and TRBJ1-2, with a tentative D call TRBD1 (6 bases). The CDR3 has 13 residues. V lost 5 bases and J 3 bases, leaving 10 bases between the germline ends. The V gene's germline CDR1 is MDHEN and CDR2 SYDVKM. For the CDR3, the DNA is TGTGCCAGCAGTCGACAGGTTTACTATGGCTACACCTTC. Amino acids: CASSRQVYYGYTF.

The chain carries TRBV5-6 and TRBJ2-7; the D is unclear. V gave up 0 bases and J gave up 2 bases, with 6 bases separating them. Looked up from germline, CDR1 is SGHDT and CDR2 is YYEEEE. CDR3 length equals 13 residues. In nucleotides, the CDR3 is TGTGCCAGCAGCTTGGAAGGCACCTACGAGCAGTACTTC. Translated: CASSLEGTYEQYF.